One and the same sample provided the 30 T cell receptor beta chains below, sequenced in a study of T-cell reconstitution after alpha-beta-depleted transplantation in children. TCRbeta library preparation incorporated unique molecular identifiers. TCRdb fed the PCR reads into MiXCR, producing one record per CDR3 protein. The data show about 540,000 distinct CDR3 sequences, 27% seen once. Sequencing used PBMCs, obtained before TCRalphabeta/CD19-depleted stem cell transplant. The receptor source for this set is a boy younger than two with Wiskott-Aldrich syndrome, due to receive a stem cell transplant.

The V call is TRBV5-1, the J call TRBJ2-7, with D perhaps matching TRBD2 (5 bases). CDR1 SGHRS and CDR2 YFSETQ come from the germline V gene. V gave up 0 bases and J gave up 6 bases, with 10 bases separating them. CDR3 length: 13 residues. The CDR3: CASSLAVGVEQYF. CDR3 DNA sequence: TGCGCCAGCAGCTTGGCCGTGGGAGTCGAGCAGTACTTC. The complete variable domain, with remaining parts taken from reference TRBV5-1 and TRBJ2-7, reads KAGVTQTPRYLIKTRGQQVTLSCSPISGHRSVSWYQQTPGQGLQFLFEYFSETQRNKGNFPGRFSGRQFSNSRSEMNVSTLELGDSALYLCASSLAVGVEQYFGPGTRLTVT.

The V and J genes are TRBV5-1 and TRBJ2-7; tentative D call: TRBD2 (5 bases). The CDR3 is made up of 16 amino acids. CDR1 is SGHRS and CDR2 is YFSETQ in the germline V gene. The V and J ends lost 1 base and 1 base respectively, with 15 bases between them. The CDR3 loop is CASSLNAGVGSYEQYF. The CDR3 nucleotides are TGCGCCAGCAGCTTGAATGCCGGGGTGGGATCCTACGAGCAGTACTTC.

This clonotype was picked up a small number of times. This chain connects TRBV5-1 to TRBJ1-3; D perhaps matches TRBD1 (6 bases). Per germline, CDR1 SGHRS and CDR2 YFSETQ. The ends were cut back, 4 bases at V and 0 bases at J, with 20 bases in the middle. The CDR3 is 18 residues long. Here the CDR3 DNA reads TGCGCCAGCAGCCGAGGTTTTGACAGGACGAGCTCTGGAAACACCATATATTTT. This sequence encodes CASSRGFDRTSSGNTIYF.

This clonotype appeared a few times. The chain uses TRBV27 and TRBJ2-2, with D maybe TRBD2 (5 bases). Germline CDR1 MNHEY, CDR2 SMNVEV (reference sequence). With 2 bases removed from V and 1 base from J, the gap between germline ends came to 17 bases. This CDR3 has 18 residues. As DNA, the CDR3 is TGTGCCAGCAGTTTACGACTACTAGTTGAGCGGAACACCGGGGAGCTGTTTTTT. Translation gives CASSLRLLVERNTGELFF.

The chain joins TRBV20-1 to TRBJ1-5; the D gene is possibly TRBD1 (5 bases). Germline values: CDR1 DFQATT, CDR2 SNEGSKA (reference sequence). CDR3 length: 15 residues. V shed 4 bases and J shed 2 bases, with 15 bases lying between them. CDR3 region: CSAIKEDTGNQPQHF. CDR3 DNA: TGCAGTGCTATAAAGGAGGACACCGGCAATCAGCCCCAGCATTTT.

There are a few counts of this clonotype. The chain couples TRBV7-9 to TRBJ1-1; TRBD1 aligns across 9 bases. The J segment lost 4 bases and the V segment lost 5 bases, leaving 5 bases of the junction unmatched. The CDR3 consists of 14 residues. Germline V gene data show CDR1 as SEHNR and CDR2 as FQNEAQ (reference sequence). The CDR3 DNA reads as TGTGCCAGCAGCCGAAGACAGGGGGGCACTGAAGCTTTCTTT. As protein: CASSRRQGGTEAFF.

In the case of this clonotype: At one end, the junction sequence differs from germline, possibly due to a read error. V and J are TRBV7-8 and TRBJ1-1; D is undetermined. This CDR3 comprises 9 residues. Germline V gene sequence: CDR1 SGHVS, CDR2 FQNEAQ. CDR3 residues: CASSLGLYF. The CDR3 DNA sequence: TGTGCCAGCAGCCTTGGACTCTACTTT.

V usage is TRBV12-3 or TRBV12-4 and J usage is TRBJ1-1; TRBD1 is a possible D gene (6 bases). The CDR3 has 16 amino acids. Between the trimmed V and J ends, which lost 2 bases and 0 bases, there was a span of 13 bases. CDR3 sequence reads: CASSLSSGVMNTEAFF. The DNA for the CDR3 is TGTGCCAGCAGTTTATCGTCAGGGGTCATGAACACTGAAGCTTTCTTT.

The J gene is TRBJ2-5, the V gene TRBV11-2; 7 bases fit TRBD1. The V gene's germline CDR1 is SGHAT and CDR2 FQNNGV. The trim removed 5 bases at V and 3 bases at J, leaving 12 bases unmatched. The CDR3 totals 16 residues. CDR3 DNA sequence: TGTGCCAGCAGCCTCAGACAGGGCCAATGGGAAGAGACCCAGTACTTC. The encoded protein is CASSLRQGQWEETQYF.

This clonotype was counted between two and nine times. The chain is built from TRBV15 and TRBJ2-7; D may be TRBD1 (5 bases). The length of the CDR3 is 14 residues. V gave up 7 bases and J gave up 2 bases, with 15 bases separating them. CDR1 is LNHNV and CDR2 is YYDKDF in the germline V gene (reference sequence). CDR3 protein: CATKMGRTTYEQYF. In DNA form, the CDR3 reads TGTGCCACCAAGATGGGCAGGACAACCTACGAGCAGTACTTC.

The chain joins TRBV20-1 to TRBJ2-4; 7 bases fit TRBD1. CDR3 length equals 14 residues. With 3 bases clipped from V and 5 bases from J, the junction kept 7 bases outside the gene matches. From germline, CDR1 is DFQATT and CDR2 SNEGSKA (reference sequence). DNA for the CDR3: TGCAGTGCTAGTCGCGGACAGGCCCAAAACATTCAGTACTTC. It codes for CSASRGQAQNIQYF.

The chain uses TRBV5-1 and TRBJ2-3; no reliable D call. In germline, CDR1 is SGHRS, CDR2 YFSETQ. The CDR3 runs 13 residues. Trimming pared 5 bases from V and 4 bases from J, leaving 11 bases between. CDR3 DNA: TGCGCCAGCAGAGAGAAGGGCCCAGATACGCAGTATTTT. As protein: CASREKGPDTQYF.

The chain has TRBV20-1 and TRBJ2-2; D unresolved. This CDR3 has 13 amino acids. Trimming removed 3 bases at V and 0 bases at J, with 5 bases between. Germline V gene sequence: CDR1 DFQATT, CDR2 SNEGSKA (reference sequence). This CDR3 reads CSARPTNTGELFF. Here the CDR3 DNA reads TGCAGTGCTAGGCCTACGAACACCGGGGAGCTGTTTTTT.

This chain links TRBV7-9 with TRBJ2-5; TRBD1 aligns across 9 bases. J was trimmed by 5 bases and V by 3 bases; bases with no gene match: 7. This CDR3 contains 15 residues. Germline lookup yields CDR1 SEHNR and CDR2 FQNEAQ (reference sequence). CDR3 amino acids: CASSLWTGVVETQYF. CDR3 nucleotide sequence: TGTGCCAGCAGCTTGTGGACAGGGGTGGTCGAGACCCAGTACTTC.

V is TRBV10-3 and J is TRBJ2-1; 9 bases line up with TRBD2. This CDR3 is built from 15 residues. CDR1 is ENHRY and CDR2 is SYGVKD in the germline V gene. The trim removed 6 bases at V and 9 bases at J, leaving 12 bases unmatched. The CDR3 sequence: CAIRGIAGVNSEQFF. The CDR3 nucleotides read TGTGCCATCAGGGGGATAGCGGGAGTAAATAGTGAGCAGTTCTTC.

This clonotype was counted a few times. CDR3 sequence reads: CAWRVPNTEAFF. In nucleotides, the CDR3 is TGTGCCTGGAGAGTCCCGAACACTGAAGCTTTCTTT. The chain employs TRBV30 and TRBJ1-1; no firm D call. In germline, CDR1 is GTSNPN, CDR2 SVGIG (reference sequence). With 3 bases removed from V and 1 base from J, the gap between germline ends came to 6 bases. The CDR3 totals 12 residues.

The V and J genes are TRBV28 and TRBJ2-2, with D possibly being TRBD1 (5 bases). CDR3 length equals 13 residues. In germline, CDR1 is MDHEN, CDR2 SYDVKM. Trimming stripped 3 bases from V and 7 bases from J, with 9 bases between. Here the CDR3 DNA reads TGTGCCAGCAGTTTGTCTAGGGGCGGGGAGCTGTTTTTT. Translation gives CASSLSRGGELFF.

The DNA of the CDR3 is TGTGCCAGCAGCTTTACGGGACGTTTGACCGGGGAGCTGTTTTTT. It translates to CASSFTGRLTGELFF. V usage is TRBV5-6 and J usage is TRBJ2-2, with D perhaps TRBD1 or TRBD2 (5 bases each). Germline V lookup: CDR1 SGHDT, CDR2 YYEEEE. V was shortened by 2 bases and J by 5 bases, with 13 bases between the two germline ends. This CDR3 region has 15 residues.

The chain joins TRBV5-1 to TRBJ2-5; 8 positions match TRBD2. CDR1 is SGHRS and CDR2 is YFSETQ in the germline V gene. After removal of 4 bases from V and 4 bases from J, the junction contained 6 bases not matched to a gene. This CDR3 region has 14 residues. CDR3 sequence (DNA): TGCGCCAGCAGCCCCGGGACTAGTCTAGAGACCCAGTACTTC. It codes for CASSPGTSLETQYF.

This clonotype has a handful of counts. CDR3 region: CASRLSGSDADTQYF. The CDR3 DNA reads as TGCGCCAGCAGACTGAGCGGGAGCGACGCAGATACGCAGTATTTT. The V and J genes are TRBV5-1 and TRBJ2-3; the match to TRBD2 covers 8 bases. CDR3 length equals 15 residues. J was trimmed by 4 bases and V by 5 bases; bases with no gene match: 9. Germline V CDR1 and CDR2: SGHRS, YFSETQ.

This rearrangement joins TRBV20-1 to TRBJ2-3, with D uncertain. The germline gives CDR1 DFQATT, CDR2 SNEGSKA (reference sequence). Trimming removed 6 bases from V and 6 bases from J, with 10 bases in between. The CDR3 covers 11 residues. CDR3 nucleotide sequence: TGCAGTGCCACAGAGCTGGATACGCAGTATTTT. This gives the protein CSATELDTQYF.

The chain's CDR3 is CASSYVQGGSYGYTF. In DNA, the CDR3 is TGTGCCAGCAGTTACGTCCAGGGAGGGAGCTATGGCTACACCTTC. The chain couples TRBV6-5 to TRBJ1-2, with a possible D match to TRBD1 (5 bases). V was cut by 2 bases and J by 4 bases, with 14 bases left in between. Germline CDR1 is MNHEY and CDR2 is SVGAGI. This CDR3 comprises 15 residues.

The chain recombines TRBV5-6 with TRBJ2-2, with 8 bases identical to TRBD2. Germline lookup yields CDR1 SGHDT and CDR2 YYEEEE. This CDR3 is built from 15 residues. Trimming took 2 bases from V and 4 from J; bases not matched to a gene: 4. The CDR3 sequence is CASSFREGPTGELFF. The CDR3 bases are TGTGCCAGCAGCTTCCGGGAGGGCCCCACCGGGGAGCTGTTTTTT. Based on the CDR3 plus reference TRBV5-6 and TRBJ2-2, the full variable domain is DAGVTQSPTHLIKTRGQQVTLRCSPKSGHDTVSWYQQALGQGPQFIFQYYEEEERQRGNFPDRFSGHQFPNYSSELNVNALLLGDSALYLCASSFREGPTGELFFGEGSRLTVL.

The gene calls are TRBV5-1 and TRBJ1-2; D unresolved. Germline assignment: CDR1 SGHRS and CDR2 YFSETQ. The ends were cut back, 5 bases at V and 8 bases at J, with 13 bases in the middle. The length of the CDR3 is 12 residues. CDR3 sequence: CASSERPGGYTF. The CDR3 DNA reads TGCGCCAGCAGTGAACGCCCGGGGGGCTACACCTTC. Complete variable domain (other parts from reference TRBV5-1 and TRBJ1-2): KAGVTQTPRYLIKTRGQQVTLSCSPISGHRSVSWYQQTPGQGLQFLFEYFSETQRNKGNFPGRFSGRQFSNSRSEMNVSTLELGDSALYLCASSERPGGYTFGSGTRLTVV.

The CDR3 sequence is CASSSGAGSDTQYF. The DNA of the CDR3 is TGCGCCAGCAGCTCAGGTGCGGGATCAGATACGCAGTATTTT. The chain uses TRBV5-1 and TRBJ2-3; possibly TRBD2 for D (6 bases). CDR1 is SGHRS and CDR2 is YFSETQ in the germline V gene. CDR3 length equals 14 residues. V was cut by 3 bases and J by 4 bases, with 12 bases left in between. Full variable domain (rest looked up from reference TRBV5-1 and TRBJ2-3): KAGVTQTPRYLIKTRGQQVTLSCSPISGHRSVSWYQQTPGQGLQFLFEYFSETQRNKGNFPGRFSGRQFSNSRSEMNVSTLELGDSALYLCASSSGAGSDTQYFGPGTRLTVL.

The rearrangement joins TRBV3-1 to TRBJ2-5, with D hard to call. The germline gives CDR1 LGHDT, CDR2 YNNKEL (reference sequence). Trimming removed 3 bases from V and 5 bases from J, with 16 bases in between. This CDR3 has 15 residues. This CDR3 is CASSQFLGLHETQYF. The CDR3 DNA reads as TGTGCCAGCAGCCAGTTCCTTGGCCTCCACGAGACCCAGTACTTC.

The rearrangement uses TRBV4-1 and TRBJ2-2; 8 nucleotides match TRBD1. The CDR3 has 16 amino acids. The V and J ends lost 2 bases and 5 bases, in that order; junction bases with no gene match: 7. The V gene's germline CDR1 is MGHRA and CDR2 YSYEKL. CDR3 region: CASSQNNRGATGELFF. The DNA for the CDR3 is TGCGCCAGCAGCCAAAATAACAGGGGGGCTACCGGGGAGCTGTTTTTT.

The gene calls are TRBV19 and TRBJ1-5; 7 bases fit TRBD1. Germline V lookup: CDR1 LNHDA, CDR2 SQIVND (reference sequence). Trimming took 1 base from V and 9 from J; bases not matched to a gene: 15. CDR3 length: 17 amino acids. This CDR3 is CASSIVQSNRGSWPQHF. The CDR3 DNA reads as TGTGCCAGTAGTATAGTCCAGAGTAACAGGGGTTCTTGGCCCCAGCATTTT. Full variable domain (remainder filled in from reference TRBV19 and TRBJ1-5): DGGITQSPKYLFRKEGQNVTLSCEQNLNHDAMYWYRQDPGQGLRLIYYSQIVNDFQKGDIAEGYSVSREKKESFPLTVTSAQKNPTAFYLCASSIVQSNRGSWPQHFGDGTRLSIL.

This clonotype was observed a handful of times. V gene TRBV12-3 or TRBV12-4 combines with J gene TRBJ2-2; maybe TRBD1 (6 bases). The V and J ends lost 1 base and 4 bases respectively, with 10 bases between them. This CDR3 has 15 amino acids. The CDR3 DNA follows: TGTGCCAGCAGTTTAGACAGGGTCGGCACCGGGGAGCTGTTTTTT. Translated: CASSLDRVGTGELFF.

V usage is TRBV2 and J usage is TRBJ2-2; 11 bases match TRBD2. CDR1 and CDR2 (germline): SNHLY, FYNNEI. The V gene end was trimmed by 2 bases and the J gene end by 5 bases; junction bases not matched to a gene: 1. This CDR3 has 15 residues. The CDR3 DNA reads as TGTGCCAGCAGTGAAACTAGCGGGAGTACCGGGGAGCTGTTTTTT. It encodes CASSETSGSTGELFF.